One sample yielded the 17 T cell receptor beta chains listed below, sequenced in a study of CD8 T cells in Susac syndrome. RNA, at roughly 0.45 to 1 ug, was reverse transcribed with random hexamers. TCRdb itself ran the immunoSEQ multiplex PCR reads through MiXCR, one entry per CDR3 protein. Among approximately 120,000 distinct CDR3 sequences, about 95% were seen once, and the ten largest hold more than 0.095%. Sequencing was done on a sample of CD4+ T cells from PBMCs. These receptors all stem from a human donor in good health.

This chain connects TRBV11-2 to TRBJ1-1, with 8 bases that match TRBD1. The germline V gene has CDR1 SGHAT and CDR2 FQNNGV. Trimming at V came to 4 bases and at J to 1 base, leaving 8 bases not matched to a gene. The CDR3 extends over 16 amino acids. The CDR3 nucleotides read TGTGCCAGCAGCTCATTTTACAGGGGGGGGAACACTGAAGCTTTCTTT. Its protein product is CASSSFYRGGNTEAFF.

The chain recombines TRBV29-1 with TRBJ1-1, with TRBD1 matching over 7 bases. Germline CDR1 and CDR2: SQVTM and ANQGSEA. The CDR3 is 12 residues long. V trimming: 5 bases; J trimming: 1 base; junction bases outside the gene matches: 1. The CDR3 DNA follows: TGCAGCGTTAACAGGGGGAACACTGAAGCTTTCTTT. Translation: CSVNRGNTEAFF. Based on the CDR3 plus reference TRBV29-1 and TRBJ1-1, the full variable domain is SAVISQKPSRDICQRGTSLTIQCQVDSQVTMMFWYRQQPGQSLTLIATANQGSEATYESGFVIDKFPISRPNLTFSTLTVSNMSPEDSSIYLCSVNRGNTEAFFGQGTRLTVV.

The chain has TRBV15 and TRBJ1-5; D is undetermined. Germline-derived CDR1 and CDR2 are LNHNV and YYDKDF (reference sequence). Trimming stripped 5 bases from V and 9 bases from J, with 8 bases between. CDR3 length: 11 amino acids. CDR3 loop: CATSHSGPQHF. CDR3 coding DNA: TGTGCCACCAGCCACAGCGGGCCCCAGCATTTT.

This clonotype has a single count. This sequence joins TRBV6-5 and TRBJ1-2; D is ambiguous. The germline V gene has CDR1 MNHEY and CDR2 SVGAGI. With 6 bases removed from V and 4 bases from J, the gap between germline ends came to 9 bases. The CDR3 is 12 residues long. This chain's CDR3 is CASRDGSYGYTF. The DNA of the CDR3 is TGTGCCAGCAGAGATGGTTCCTATGGCTACACCTTC.

This chain joins TRBV20-1 and TRBJ1-6, with D hard to call. This CDR3 spans 14 amino acids. Germline CDR1 and CDR2: DFQATT and SNEGSKA (reference sequence). Trimming stripped 5 bases from V and 7 bases from J, with 15 bases between. This CDR3 is CSAPIDAGNSPLHF. The CDR3 coding sequence is TGCAGTGCTCCTATTGACGCGGGGAATTCACCCCTCCACTTT.

This clonotype has only a few counts. The rearrangement links TRBV6-5 to TRBJ1-2, with 7 bases identical to TRBD1. Trimming removed 4 bases from V and 6 bases from J; junction bases left unmatched: 5. This CDR3 has 13 amino acids. The germline V gene encodes CDR1 MNHEY and CDR2 SVGAGI. This CDR3 reads CASSWRQGDGYTF. The CDR3 DNA is TGTGCCAGCAGTTGGAGACAGGGCGATGGCTACACCTTC.

J is TRBJ2-2 and V is TRBV7-9, with D possibly being TRBD1 (6 bases). V lost 1 base to trimming and J lost 4 bases, with 7 bases between them. The CDR3 length is 14 residues. The V gene's germline CDR1 is SEHNR and CDR2 FQNEAQ (reference sequence). The CDR3 loop reads CASSLEQGTGELFF. DNA of the CDR3: TGTGCCAGCAGCTTAGAACAGGGCACCGGGGAGCTGTTTTTT.

The rearrangement links TRBV10-3 to TRBJ2-5; the match to TRBD2 covers 10 bases. Germline V gene data show CDR1 as ENHRY and CDR2 as SYGVKD. The ends lost 3 bases at V and 5 bases at J; junction bases unmatched: 9. The CDR3 has 16 residues. Here the CDR3 reads CAISDQASGRYETQYF. CDR3 nucleotides: TGTGCCATCAGTGATCAGGCTAGCGGGAGATACGAGACCCAGTACTTC.

The chain is built from TRBV7-9 and TRBJ2-7; a possible D gene is TRBD2 (5 bases). V was clipped by 5 bases and J by 3 bases, with 14 bases between them. The V gene's germline CDR1 is SEHNR and CDR2 FQNEAQ (reference sequence). This CDR3 comprises 14 residues. The CDR3 sequence is CASSGLFGVYEQYF. CDR3 bases: TGTGCCAGCAGCGGGTTATTCGGGGTCTACGAGCAGTACTTC.

The chain has TRBV7-2 and TRBJ2-2; the D gene is possibly TRBD1 (5 bases). The CDR3 runs 14 residues. Germline V gives CDR1 SGHTA, CDR2 FQGNSA. The germline V and J ends were trimmed by 1 base and 4 bases, with 7 bases remaining between them. The CDR3 nucleotides are TGTGCCAGCAGCTTAGGCAGGGTCACCGGGGAGCTGTTTTTT. Its protein product is CASSLGRVTGELFF.

The rearrangement uses TRBV5-1 and TRBJ2-5; 8 positions match TRBD1. The trim removed 2 bases at V and 8 bases at J, leaving 5 bases unmatched. The CDR3 sequence is 13 residues long. Germline loops: CDR1 SGHRS, CDR2 YFSETQ. This CDR3 is CASSLGQGNTQYF. The CDR3 DNA follows: TGCGCCAGCAGCTTAGGACAGGGTAACACCCAGTACTTC.

The V call is TRBV5-4, the J call TRBJ2-5, with D perhaps matching TRBD1 or TRBD2 (5 bases each). The CDR3 totals 15 residues. V gave up 1 base and J gave up 2 bases, with 12 bases separating them. Germline V CDR1 and CDR2: SGHNT, YYREEE (reference sequence). The DNA of the CDR3 is TGTGCCAGCAGCTTGAAAGTTGGGGGACAAGAGACCCAGTACTTC. Its protein product is CASSLKVGGQETQYF.

The gene calls are TRBV19 and TRBJ2-7, with 7 bases identical to TRBD1. This CDR3 region has 14 residues. V lost 3 bases, J lost 3 bases, and 5 bases stayed unmatched. CDR1 and CDR2 (germline): LNHDA, SQIVND (reference sequence). Here the CDR3 reads CASSMVGQYYEQYF. The CDR3 coding sequence is TGTGCCAGTAGTATGGTGGGACAGTACTACGAGCAGTACTTC.

The chain combines TRBV20-1 with TRBJ2-5, with 8 bases that match TRBD1. V dropped 3 bases and J dropped 4; count of bases not matched to a gene: 10. The CDR3 extends over 15 amino acids. Looked up from germline, CDR1 is DFQATT and CDR2 is SNEGSKA (reference sequence). CDR3 in DNA: TGCAGTGCTAGCGCCGGGACAGGTCTAGGAGAGACCCAGTACTTC. As protein: CSASAGTGLGETQYF.

This chain connects TRBV27 to TRBJ2-3, with TRBD2 matching over 9 bases. The CDR3 loop spans 16 amino acids. Looked up from germline, CDR1 is MNHEY and CDR2 is SMNVEV (reference sequence). V lost 5 bases and J lost 5; bases outside the gene matches: 11. The CDR3: CASSPGTSWGKDTQYF. The CDR3 DNA is TGTGCCAGCAGTCCAGGGACTAGCTGGGGGAAAGATACGCAGTATTTT.

The CDR3 here is CASSRTGDYGYTF. CDR3 coding DNA: TGTGCCAGCAGCCGGACGGGAGACTATGGCTACACCTTC. J is TRBJ1-2 and V is TRBV3-1; D gene unclear. Germline-derived CDR1 and CDR2 are LGHDT and YNNKEL (reference sequence). Trimming shortened V by 4 bases and J by 3 bases, and 9 bases separated the two germline ends. The CDR3 is 13 amino acids.

The V gene is TRBV7-9, the J gene TRBJ2-3; D ambiguous. Germline V lookup: CDR1 SEHNR, CDR2 FQNEAQ (reference sequence). This CDR3 has 14 residues. Trimming took 3 bases from V and 2 from J, leaving 9 bases between them. The CDR3 loop is CASSFPGNTDTQYF. The CDR3 DNA is TGTGCCAGCAGCTTTCCCGGTAACACAGATACGCAGTATTTT.